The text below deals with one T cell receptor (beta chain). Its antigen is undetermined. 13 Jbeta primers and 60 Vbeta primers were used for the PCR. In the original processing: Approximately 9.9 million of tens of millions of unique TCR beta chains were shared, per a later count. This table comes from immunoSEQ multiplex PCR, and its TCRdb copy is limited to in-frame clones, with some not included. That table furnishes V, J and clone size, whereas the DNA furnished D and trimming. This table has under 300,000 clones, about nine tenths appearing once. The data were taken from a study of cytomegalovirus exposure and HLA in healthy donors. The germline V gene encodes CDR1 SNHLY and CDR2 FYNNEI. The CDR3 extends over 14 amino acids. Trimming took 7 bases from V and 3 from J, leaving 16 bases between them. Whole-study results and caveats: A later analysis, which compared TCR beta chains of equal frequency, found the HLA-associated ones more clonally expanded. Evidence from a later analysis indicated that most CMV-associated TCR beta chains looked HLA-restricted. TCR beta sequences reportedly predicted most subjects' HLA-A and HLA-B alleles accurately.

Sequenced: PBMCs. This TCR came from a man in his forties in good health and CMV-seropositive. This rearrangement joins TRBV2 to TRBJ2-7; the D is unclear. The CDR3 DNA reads TGTGCCAGCATAGGCGCTAGGTTCGTCTACGAGCAGTACTTC. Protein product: CASIGARFVYEQYF.